This T cell receptor (beta chain) stems from a study of T cell changes during pregnancy in multiple sclerosis. Profiling relied on immunoSEQ multiplex PCR, and the TCRdb table lists in-frame clones only, not all of them. The sample includes some 55,000 clones, 75% to 95% seen only once; the top ten take about 1%. The CDR3 runs to 15 residues. Germline loops: CDR1 SGHDT, CDR2 YYEEEE. V lost 1 base and J 0 bases, leaving 9 bases between the germline ends. This sample comprised peripheral blood, obtained after pregnancy. V and J are TRBV5-6 and TRBJ2-3, with D maybe TRBD1 (6 bases). The origin of this receptor is a female donor in good health, enrolled as a control in a pregnancy study. CDR3 in DNA: TGTGCCAGCAGCTTGAACAGGGCGAGCACAGATACGCAGTATTTT. This encodes CASSLNRASTDTQYF.